This TCR beta chain was recorded in a study of shared clonotypes between healthy human individuals. Libraries were prepared by immunoSEQ multiplex PCR; TCRdb keeps only in-frame clonotypes and omits some of them. The table records 2,500,000 or so clones, 80% to 95% of them present only once. Trimming stripped 9 bases from V and 4 bases from J, with 15 bases between. Germline V CDR1 and CDR2: MNHNY, SVGAGI (reference sequence). This CDR3 comprises 13 residues. In this sample, this clone turned up a few times. The sample holds other DNA sequences that translate to the same CDR3. Sequenced sample: naive CD4+ T cells from PBMCs. As to subset: CD45RA+ positively selected. The TCR comes from a man aged 18 to 30 in good health. Some clones in this sample may be carry-over from other donors' samples. The chain recombines TRBV6-6 with TRBJ1-1; D perhaps matches TRBD1 (5 bases). CDR3: CASSPAGGTEAFF. The CDR3 nucleotides are TGTGCCAGTTCCCCTGCCGGGGGCACTGAAGCTTTCTTT.